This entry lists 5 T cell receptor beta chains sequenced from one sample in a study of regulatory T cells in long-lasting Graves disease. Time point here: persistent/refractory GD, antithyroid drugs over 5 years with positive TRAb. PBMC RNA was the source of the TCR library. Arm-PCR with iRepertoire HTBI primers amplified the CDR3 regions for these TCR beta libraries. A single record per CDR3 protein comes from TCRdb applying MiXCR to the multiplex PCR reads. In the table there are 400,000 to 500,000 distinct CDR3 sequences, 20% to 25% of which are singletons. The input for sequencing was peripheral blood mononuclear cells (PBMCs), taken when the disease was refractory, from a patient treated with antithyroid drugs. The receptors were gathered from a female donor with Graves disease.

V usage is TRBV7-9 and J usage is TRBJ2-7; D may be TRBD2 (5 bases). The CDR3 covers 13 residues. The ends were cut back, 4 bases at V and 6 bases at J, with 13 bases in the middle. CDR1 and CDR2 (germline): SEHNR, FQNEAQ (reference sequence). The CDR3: CASSSSGAPEQYF. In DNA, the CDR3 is TGTGCCAGCAGCTCCAGCGGTGCGCCCGAGCAGTACTTC.

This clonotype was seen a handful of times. In DNA form, the CDR3 reads TGCAGCGCCGGAACTTACAATGAGCAGTTCTTC. Its protein product is CSAGTYNEQFF. The chain combines TRBV29-1 with TRBJ2-5; unclear D gene. The DNA end lines up better with TRBJ2-1; the J call may be wrong. The germline V gene encodes CDR1 SQVTM and CDR2 ANQGSEA. The length of the CDR3 is 11 residues.

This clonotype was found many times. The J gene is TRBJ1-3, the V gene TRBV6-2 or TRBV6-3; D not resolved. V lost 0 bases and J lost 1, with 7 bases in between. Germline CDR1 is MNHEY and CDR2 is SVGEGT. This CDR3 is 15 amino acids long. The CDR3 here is CASSYSEGSGNTIYF. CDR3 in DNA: TGTGCCAGCAGTTACTCCGAGGGTTCTGGAAACACCATATATTTT.

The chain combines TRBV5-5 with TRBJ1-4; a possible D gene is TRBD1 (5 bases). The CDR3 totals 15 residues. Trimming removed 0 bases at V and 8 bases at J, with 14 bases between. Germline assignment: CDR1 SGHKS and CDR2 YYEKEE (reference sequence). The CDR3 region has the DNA TGTGCCAGCAGCTTGGGGCCTACGAGGGGAGAAAAACTGTTTTTT. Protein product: CASSLGPTRGEKLFF.

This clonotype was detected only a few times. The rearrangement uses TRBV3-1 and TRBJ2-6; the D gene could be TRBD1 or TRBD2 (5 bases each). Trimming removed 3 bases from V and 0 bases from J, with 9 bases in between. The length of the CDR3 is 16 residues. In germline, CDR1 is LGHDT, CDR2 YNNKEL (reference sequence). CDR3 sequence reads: CASSQGRDSGANVLTF. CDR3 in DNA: TGTGCCAGCAGCCAGGGACGGGACTCTGGGGCCAACGTCCTGACTTTC.